Presented here are 10 T cell receptor beta chains from one specimen sequenced in a study of cytomegalovirus exposure and HLA in healthy donors. 60 Vbeta and 13 Jbeta primers were used in PCR. Libraries were prepared by immunoSEQ multiplex PCR; TCRdb keeps only in-frame clonotypes and omits some of them. The sample has 68,000 or so clones, and its top ten clones hold around 7.5%. The material sequenced was PBMCs. The receptors come from a female donor in good health and CMV-seropositive.

The CDR3 coding sequence is TGTGCCAGCAGCTTAGAGTCTAGTGGAAAACTGTTTTTT. This gives the protein CASSLESSGKLFF. V is TRBV7-9 and J is TRBJ1-4; D gene unclear. Trimming took off 1 base at V and 10 bases at J, with 10 bases between the two ends. In germline, CDR1 is SEHNR, CDR2 FQNEAQ (reference sequence). This CDR3 has 13 amino acids.

The rearrangement uses TRBV18 and TRBJ2-2, with 7 bases fitting TRBD1. Unmatched junction bases numbered 5, after V lost 6 bases and J lost 1 base. The germline V gene has CDR1 KGHSH and CDR2 LQKENI. The CDR3 loop spans 15 amino acids. In DNA form, the CDR3 reads TGTGCCAGCTCCCCTGGACAGGTGAACACCGGGGAGCTGTTTTTT. Amino acid sequence: CASSPGQVNTGELFF.

The CDR3: CSARAGQRRTF. The CDR3, as DNA: TGCAGTGCTAGAGCGGGACAGCGCCGGACCTTC. The chain couples TRBV20-1 to TRBJ1-2; 7 bases fit TRBD1. The length of the CDR3 is 11 residues. The germline CDR1 and CDR2 sequences are DFQATT and SNEGSKA (reference sequence). Trimming cost V 1 base and J 14 bases; bases outside gene matches: 7.

The rearrangement joins TRBV7-9 to TRBJ2-7; possible D gene TRBD2, 5 bases. Trimming stripped 4 bases from V and 2 bases from J, with 18 bases between. CDR1 is SEHNR, CDR2 FQNEAQ, per germline (reference sequence). The CDR3 loop spans 16 amino acids. CDR3 in DNA: TGTGCCAGCAGCTCTCCGCGATCGGGGAAGACCTACGAGCAGTACTTC. It encodes CASSSPRSGKTYEQYF.

The V gene is TRBV9, the J gene TRBJ2-7; 9 nucleotides agree with TRBD1. The germline gives CDR1 SGDLS, CDR2 YYNGEE. V lost 4 bases, J lost 4 bases, and 6 bases stayed unmatched. The CDR3 sequence is 14 residues long. The CDR3 sequence: CASSPGTGPYEQYF. The CDR3, as DNA: TGTGCCAGCAGCCCAGGGACAGGGCCATACGAGCAGTACTTC.

The chain combines TRBV4-1 with TRBJ1-2; 7 bases fit TRBD1. V lost 0 bases, J lost 2 bases, and 9 bases stayed unmatched. The CDR3 loop spans 17 amino acids. CDR1 and CDR2 (germline): MGHRA, YSYEKL. The DNA for the CDR3 is TGCGCCAGCAGCCAAGAGGTAGGGGGCTCCGAAAACTATGGCTACACCTTC. Amino acid sequence: CASSQEVGGSENYGYTF.

The chain carries TRBV5-5 and TRBJ2-2; 8 bases map to TRBD2. Germline V lookup: CDR1 SGHKS, CDR2 YYEKEE (reference sequence). V gave up 8 bases and J gave up 5 bases; unmatched junction bases: 8. The CDR3 has 14 amino acids. The CDR3 region is CASTLPGGTGELFF. The CDR3 DNA is TGTGCCAGTACCTTGCCGGGAGGGACCGGGGAGCTGTTTTTT.

The chain couples TRBV10-3 to TRBJ2-6, with D perhaps matching TRBD1 (6 bases). The V gene lost 0 bases and the J gene lost 5 bases, with 11 bases spanning the gap. The CDR3 length is 16 residues. The germline V gene has CDR1 ENHRY and CDR2 SYGVKD. The chain's CDR3 is CAISESGGRRANVLTF. Here the CDR3 DNA reads TGTGCCATCAGTGAGTCAGGGGGAAGAAGGGCCAACGTCCTGACTTTC.

The chain uses TRBV5-1 and TRBJ2-5; 7 bases map to TRBD2. There are 14 residues in the CDR3. V lost 0 bases to trimming and J lost 3 bases; unmatched junction nucleotides: 2. Germline values: CDR1 SGHRS, CDR2 YFSETQ. CDR3 amino acids: CASSLVGGEETQYF. CDR3 coding DNA: TGCGCCAGCAGCTTGGTGGGGGGGGAAGAGACCCAGTACTTC.

This sequence joins TRBV6-1 and TRBJ1-5; D not resolved. The V gene's germline CDR1 is MNHNS and CDR2 SASEGT. The CDR3 contains 13 residues. The germline V and J ends were trimmed by 7 bases and 0 bases, with 7 bases remaining between them. CDR3 coding DNA: TGTGCCAGCATCTCTAATAGCAATCAGCCCCAGCATTTT. Translation: CASISNSNQPQHF.